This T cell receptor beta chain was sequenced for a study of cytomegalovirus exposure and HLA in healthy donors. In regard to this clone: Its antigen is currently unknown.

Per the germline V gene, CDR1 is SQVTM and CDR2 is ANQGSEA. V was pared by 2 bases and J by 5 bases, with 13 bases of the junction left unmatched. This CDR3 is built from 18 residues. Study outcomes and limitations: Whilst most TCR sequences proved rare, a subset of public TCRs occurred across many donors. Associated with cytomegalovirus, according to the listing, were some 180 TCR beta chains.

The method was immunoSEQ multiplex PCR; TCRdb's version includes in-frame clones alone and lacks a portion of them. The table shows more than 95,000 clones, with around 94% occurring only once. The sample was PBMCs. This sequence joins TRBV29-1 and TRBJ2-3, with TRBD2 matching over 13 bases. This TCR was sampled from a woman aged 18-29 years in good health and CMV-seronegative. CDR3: CSVEWGLAGINLEDTQYF. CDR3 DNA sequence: TGCAGCGTTGAATGGGGACTAGCGGGGATAAACCTCGAAGATACGCAGTATTTT.